Shown below are 6 T cell receptor beta chains from a single sample sequenced in a study of spatial heterogeneity in lung cancer. Time point specified: sample taken at primary tumor resection. Unsorted samples of tumor, nontumor lung or frozen PBMC had their whole RNA sequenced. TCRdb passed the 5' RACE reads through MiXCR, listing each CDR3 protein once. This table holds about 45,000 distinct CDR3 sequences, 12% found once. The sample in question was PBMCs, obtained at surgery. The receptor set was obtained from a female donor with early-stage non-small cell lung cancer.

DNA for the CDR3: TGTGCCAGCAGCTCTCACACCGGGGAGCTGTTTTTT. Translated, it gives CASSSHTGELFF. The chain employs TRBV3-1 and TRBJ2-2; D is uncertain. This CDR3 spans 12 amino acids. V was pared by 5 bases and J by 3 bases, with 4 bases between. The germline V gene has CDR1 LGHDT and CDR2 YNNKEL (reference sequence).

J is TRBJ2-5 and V is TRBV7-7; D remains ambiguous. CDR1 and CDR2 (germline): SSHAT, FNYEAQ (reference sequence). V lost 2 bases, J lost 2 bases, and 15 bases lay in between. CDR3 size: 16 residues. Here the CDR3 DNA reads TGTGCCAGCAGCTTAAATGTAGGTCTCGTACAAGAGACCCAGTACTTC. Encoded protein: CASSLNVGLVQETQYF.

At least ten counts were recorded for this clonotype. The V gene is TRBV2, the J gene TRBJ1-2; the D gene is possibly TRBD1 (5 bases). Trimming took off 11 bases at V and 4 bases at J, with 17 bases between the two ends. Germline CDR1 is SNHLY and CDR2 is FYNNEI. This CDR3 region has 13 residues. The CDR3 spells CAGEQSRGYGYTF. CDR3 bases: TGTGCCGGAGAGCAGTCTAGGGGCTATGGCTACACCTTC.

The chain couples TRBV7-9 to TRBJ2-2; 7 positions match TRBD1. Germline V CDR1 and CDR2: SEHNR, FQNEAQ (reference sequence). This CDR3 is built from 12 residues. Trimming at V came to 4 bases and at J to 10 bases, leaving 3 bases not matched to a gene. Here the CDR3 reads CASSSGQSELFF. The CDR3 coding sequence is TGTGCCAGCAGCTCGGGACAGTCGGAGCTGTTTTTT.

V usage is TRBV9 and J usage is TRBJ2-6; D remains unclear. The CDR3 extends over 16 amino acids. Trimming stripped 3 bases from V and 1 base from J, with 11 bases between. Germline V lookup: CDR1 SGDLS, CDR2 YYNGEE. The CDR3 DNA follows: TGTGCCAGCAGCGCGCCTGGTCGATCTGGGGCCAACGTCCTGACTTTC. Translated: CASSAPGRSGANVLTF.

This clonotype was counted a few times. The chain recombines TRBV3-1 with TRBJ2-1; D uncertain. V was clipped by 5 bases and J by 8 bases, with 7 bases between them. Germline V lookup: CDR1 LGHDT, CDR2 YNNKEL (reference sequence). The CDR3 is 11 residues long. CDR3 in amino acids: CASSIIDEQFF. The CDR3 DNA sequence: TGTGCCAGCAGCATAATAGATGAGCAGTTCTTC.